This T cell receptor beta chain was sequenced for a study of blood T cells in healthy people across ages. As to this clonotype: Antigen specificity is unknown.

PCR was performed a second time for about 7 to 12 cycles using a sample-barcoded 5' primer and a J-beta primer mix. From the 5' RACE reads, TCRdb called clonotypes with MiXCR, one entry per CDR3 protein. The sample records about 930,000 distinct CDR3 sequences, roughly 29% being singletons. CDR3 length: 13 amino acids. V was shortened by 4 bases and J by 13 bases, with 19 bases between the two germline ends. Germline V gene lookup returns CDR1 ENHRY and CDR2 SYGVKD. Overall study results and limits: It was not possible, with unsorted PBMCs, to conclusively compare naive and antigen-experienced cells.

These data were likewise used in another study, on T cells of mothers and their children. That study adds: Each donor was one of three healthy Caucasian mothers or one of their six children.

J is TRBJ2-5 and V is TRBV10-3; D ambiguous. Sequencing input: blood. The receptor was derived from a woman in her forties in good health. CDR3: CAISADHTDTRYF. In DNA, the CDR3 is TGTGCCATCAGTGCGGACCACACAGATACGCGGTACTTC.